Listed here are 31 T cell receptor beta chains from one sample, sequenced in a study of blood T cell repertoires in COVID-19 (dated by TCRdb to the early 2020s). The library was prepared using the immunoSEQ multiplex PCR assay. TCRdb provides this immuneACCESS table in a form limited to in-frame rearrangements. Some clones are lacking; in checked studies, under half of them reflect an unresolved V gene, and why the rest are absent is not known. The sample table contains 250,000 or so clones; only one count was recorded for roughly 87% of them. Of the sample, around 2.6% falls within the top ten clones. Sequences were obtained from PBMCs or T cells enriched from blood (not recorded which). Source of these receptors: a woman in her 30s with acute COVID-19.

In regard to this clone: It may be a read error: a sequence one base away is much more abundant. The CDR3 is CASSPFRNTEAFF. CDR3 in DNA: TGTGCCAGCAGCCCTTTCAGGAACACTGAAGCTTTCTTT. The chain combines TRBV3-1 (or the pseudogene TRBV3-2) with TRBJ1-1, with D hard to call. CDR1 is LGHDT and CDR2 is YNNKEL in the germline V gene (reference sequence). V was clipped by 4 bases and J by 1 base, with 7 bases between them. CDR3 length: 13 amino acids.

This CDR3 is CASSIGTGPEKLFF. In DNA form, the CDR3 reads TGTGCCAGTAGTATAGGGACAGGCCCCGAAAAACTGTTTTTT. The genes are TRBV19 and TRBJ1-4; 7 nucleotides align to TRBD1. Germline-derived CDR1 and CDR2 are LNHDA and SQIVND (reference sequence). This CDR3 region has 14 residues. V shed 1 base, J shed 8 bases, and the junction held 4 bases outside the gene matches.

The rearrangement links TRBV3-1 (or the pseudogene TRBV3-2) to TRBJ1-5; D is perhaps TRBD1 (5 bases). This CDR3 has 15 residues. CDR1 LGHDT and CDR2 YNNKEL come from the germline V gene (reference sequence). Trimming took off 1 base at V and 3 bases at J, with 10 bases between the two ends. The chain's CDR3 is CASSQGAGHNQPQHF. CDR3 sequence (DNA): TGTGCCAGCAGCCAAGGAGCAGGGCACAATCAGCCCCAGCATTTT.

Written as DNA, the CDR3 is TGTGCCAGCAGTGAAGCGGCCGCGGAGCTACATCAGCCCCAGCATTTT. This codes for CASSEAAAELHQPQHF. The chain couples TRBV6-1 to TRBJ1-5; the D is unclear. The germline gives CDR1 MNHNS, CDR2 SASEGT. V was clipped by 0 bases and J by 5 bases, with 14 bases between them. This CDR3 spans 16 amino acids.

The CDR3 DNA sequence: TGTGCCAGTAGAGGAGCGGGACTGAACTCTGGGGCCAACGTCCTGACTTTC. Amino acids: CASRGAGLNSGANVLTF. This chain uses TRBV19 with TRBJ2-6; TRBD2 agrees at 7 bases. Germline trimming cut 6 bases from V and 0 bases from J; bases unmatched to any gene: 8. Germline lookup yields CDR1 LNHDA and CDR2 SQIVND (reference sequence). This CDR3 region has 17 residues.

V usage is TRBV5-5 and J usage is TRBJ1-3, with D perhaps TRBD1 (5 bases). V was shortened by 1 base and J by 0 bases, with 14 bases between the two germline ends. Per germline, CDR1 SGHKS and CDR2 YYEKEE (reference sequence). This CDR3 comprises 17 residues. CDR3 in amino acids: CASSLSIRGSSGNTIYF. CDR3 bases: TGTGCCAGCAGCTTGAGCATCCGGGGGAGCTCTGGAAACACCATATATTTT.

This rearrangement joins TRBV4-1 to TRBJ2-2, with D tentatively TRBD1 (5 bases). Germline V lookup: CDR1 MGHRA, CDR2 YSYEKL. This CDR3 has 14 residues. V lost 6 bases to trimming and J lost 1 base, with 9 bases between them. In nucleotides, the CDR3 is TGCGCCAGCAGGCGACAGAAGAACACCGGGGAGCTGTTTTTT. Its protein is CASRRQKNTGELFF.

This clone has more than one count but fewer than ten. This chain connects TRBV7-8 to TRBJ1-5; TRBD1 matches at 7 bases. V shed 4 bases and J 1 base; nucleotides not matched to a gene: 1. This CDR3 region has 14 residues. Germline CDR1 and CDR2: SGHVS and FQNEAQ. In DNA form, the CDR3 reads TGTGCCAGCAGCTGGGGACAGAGCAATCAGCCCCAGCATTTT. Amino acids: CASSWGQSNQPQHF.

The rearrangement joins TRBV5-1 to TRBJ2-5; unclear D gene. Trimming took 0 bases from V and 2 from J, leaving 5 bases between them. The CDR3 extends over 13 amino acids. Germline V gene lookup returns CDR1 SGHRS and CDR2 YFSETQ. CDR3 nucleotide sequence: TGCGCCAGCAGCTTGGAGAGGCAAGAGACCCAGTACTTC. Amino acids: CASSLERQETQYF.

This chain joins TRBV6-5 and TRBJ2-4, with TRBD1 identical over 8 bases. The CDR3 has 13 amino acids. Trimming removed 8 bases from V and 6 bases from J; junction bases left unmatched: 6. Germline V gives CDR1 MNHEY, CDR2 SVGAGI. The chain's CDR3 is CASSGGQGNIQYF. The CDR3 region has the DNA TGTGCCAGCTCTGGCGGACAGGGAAACATTCAGTACTTC.

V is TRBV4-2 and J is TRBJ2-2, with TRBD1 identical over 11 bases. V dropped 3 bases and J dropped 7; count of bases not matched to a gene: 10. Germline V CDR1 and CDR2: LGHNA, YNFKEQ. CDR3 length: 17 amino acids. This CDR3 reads CASSQEGQGASIGELFF. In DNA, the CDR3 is TGTGCCAGCAGCCAGGAAGGACAGGGGGCGTCGATCGGGGAGCTGTTTTTT.

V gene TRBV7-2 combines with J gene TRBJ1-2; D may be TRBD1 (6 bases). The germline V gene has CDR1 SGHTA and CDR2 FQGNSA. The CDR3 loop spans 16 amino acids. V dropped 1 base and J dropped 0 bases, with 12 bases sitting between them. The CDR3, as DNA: TGTGCCAGCAGCTTAGGGGGACACGGAGCTAACTATGGCTACACCTTC. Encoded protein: CASSLGGHGANYGYTF.

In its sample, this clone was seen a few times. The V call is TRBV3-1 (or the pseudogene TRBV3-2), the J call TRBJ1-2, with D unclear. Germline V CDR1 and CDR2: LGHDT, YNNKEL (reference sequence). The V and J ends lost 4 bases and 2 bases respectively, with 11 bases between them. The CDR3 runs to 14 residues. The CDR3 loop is CASSPRSGNYGYTF. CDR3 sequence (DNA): TGTGCCAGCAGCCCTCGGTCGGGGAACTATGGCTACACCTTC.

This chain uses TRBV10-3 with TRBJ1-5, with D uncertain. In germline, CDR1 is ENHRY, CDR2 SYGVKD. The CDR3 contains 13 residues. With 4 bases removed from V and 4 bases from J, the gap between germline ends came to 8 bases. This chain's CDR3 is CAISVAENQPQHF. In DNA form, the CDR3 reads TGTGCCATCAGTGTTGCGGAGAATCAGCCCCAGCATTTT.

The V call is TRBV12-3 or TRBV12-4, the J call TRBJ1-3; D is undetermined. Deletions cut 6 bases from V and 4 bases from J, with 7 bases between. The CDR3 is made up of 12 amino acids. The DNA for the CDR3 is TGTGCCAGCAGCCCTATGGGAAACACCATATATTTT. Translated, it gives CASSPMGNTIYF.

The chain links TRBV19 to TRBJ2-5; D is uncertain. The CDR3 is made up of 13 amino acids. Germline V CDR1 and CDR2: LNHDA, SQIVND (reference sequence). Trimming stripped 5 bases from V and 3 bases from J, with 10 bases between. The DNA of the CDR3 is TGTGCCAGTAGTCCAAACTTGAAAGAGACCCAGTACTTC. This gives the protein CASSPNLKETQYF. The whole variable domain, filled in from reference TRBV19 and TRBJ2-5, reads DGGITQSPKYLFRKEGQNVTLSCEQNLNHDAMYWYRQDPGQGLRLIYYSQIVNDFQKGDIAEGYSVSREKKESFPLTVTSAQKNPTAFYLCASSPNLKETQYFGPGTRLLVL.

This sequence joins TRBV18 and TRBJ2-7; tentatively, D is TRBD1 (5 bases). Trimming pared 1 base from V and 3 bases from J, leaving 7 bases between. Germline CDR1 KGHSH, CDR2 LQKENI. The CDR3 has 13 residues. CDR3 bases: TGTGCCAGCTCACCACGAGACAGCTACGAGCAGTACTTC. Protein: CASSPRDSYEQYF.

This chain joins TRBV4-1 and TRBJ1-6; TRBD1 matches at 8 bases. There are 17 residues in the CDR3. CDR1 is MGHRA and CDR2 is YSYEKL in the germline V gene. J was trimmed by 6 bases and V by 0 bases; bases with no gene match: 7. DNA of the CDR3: TGCGCCAGCAGCCAAGAGGCAGGGACAGGCTTTAATTCACCCCTCCACTTT. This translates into CASSQEAGTGFNSPLHF.

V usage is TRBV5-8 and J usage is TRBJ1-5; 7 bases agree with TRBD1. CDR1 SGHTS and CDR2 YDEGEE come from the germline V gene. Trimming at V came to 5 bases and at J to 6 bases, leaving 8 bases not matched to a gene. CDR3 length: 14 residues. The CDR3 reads CASSWDSIFQPQHF. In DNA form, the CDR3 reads TGTGCCAGCAGTTGGGACAGTATTTTTCAGCCCCAGCATTTT.

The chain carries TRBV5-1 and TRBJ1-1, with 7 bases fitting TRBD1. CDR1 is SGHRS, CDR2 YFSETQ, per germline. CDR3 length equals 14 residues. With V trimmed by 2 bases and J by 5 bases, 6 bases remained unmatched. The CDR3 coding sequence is TGCGCCAGCAGCTTAGGACAGGTTTGGACTGAAGCTTTCTTT. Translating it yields CASSLGQVWTEAFF.

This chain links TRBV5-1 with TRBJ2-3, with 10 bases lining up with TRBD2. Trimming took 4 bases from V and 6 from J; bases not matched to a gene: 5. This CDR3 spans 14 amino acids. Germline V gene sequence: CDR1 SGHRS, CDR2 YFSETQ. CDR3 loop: CASSKRGGPDTQYF. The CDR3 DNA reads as TGCGCCAGCAGCAAGCGGGGGGGCCCGGATACGCAGTATTTT.

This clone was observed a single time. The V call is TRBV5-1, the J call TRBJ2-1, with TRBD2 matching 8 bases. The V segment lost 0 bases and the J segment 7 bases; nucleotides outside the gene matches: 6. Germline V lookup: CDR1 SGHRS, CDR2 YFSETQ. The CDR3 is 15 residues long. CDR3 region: CASSLAGVAGNEQFF. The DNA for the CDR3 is TGCGCCAGCAGCTTGGCCGGGGTAGCGGGGAATGAGCAGTTCTTC. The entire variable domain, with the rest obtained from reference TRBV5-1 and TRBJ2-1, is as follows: KAGVTQTPRYLIKTRGQQVTLSCSPISGHRSVSWYQQTPGQGLQFLFEYFSETQRNKGNFPGRFSGRQFSNSRSEMNVSTLELGDSALYLCASSLAGVAGNEQFFGPGTRLTVL.

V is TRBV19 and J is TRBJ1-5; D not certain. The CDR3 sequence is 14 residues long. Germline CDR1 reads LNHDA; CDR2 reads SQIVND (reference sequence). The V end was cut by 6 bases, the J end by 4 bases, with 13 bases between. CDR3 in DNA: TGTGCCAGTAGCTCCGGGGTTGAAAATCAGCCCCAGCATTTT. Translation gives CASSSGVENQPQHF.

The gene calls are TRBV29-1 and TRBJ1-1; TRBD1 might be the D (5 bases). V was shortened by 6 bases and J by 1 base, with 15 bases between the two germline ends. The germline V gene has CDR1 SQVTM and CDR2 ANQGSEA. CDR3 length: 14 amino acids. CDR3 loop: CSVAPGSGNTEAFF. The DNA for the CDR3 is TGCAGCGTGGCCCCAGGGTCGGGGAACACTGAAGCTTTCTTT. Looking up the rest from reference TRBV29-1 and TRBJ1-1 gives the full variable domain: SAVISQKPSRDICQRGTSLTIQCQVDSQVTMMFWYRQQPGQSLTLIATANQGSEATYESGFVIDKFPISRPNLTFSTLTVSNMSPEDSSIYLCSVAPGSGNTEAFFGQGTRLTVV.

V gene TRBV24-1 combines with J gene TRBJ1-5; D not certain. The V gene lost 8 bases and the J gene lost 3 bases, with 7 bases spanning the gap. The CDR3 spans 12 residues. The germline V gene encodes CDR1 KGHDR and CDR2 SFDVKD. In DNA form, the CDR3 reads TGTGCCACCACGAACAACAATCAGCCCCAGCATTTT. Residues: CATTNNNQPQHF.

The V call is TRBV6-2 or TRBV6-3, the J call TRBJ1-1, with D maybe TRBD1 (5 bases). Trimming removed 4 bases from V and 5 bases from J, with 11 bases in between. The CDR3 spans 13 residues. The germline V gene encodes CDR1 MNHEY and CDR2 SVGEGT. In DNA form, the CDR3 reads TGTGCCAGCAGTTCCCCAGGGCGGACTGAAGCTTTCTTT. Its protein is CASSSPGRTEAFF.

CDR3 nucleotide sequence: TGTGCCGCGGGGACCCTTGGGAAACTGTTTTTT. Residues: CAAGTLGKLFF. V gene TRBV12-3 or TRBV12-4 combines with J gene TRBJ1-4; a possible D gene is TRBD1 (5 bases). The CDR3 runs to 11 residues. V was cut by 11 bases and J by 11 bases, with 15 bases left in between.

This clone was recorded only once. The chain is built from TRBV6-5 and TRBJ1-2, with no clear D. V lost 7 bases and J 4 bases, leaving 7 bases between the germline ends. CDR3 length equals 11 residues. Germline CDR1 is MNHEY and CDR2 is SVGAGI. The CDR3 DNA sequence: TGTGCCAGCACGCGCGGCTATGGCTACACCTTC. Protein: CASTRGYGYTF.

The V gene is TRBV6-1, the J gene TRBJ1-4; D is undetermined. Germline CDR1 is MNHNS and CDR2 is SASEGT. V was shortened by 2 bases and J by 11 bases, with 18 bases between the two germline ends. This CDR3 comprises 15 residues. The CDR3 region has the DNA TGTGCCAGCAGTGAAAGGCCAGAGGTGTTCGAGAAACTGTTTTTT. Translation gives CASSERPEVFEKLFF.

CDR3 sequence (DNA): TGTGCCAGCAGCCAAACAGGGGTTGGGGGTGAGCAGTTCTTC. This sequence encodes CASSQTGVGGEQFF. The V and J genes are TRBV7-2 and TRBJ2-1, with TRBD1 identical over 7 bases. The CDR3 has 14 amino acids. Germline trimming cut 5 bases from V and 9 bases from J; bases unmatched to any gene: 10. Germline-derived CDR1 and CDR2 are SGHTA and FQGNSA.

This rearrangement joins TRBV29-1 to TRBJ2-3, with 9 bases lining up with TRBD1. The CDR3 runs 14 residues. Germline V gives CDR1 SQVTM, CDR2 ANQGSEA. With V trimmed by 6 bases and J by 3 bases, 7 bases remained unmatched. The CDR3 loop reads CSVAAGTGTDTQYF. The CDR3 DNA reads TGCAGCGTCGCCGCAGGGACAGGGACAGATACGCAGTATTTT.